This TCR beta chain was sequenced for a study of blood T cell repertoires in COVID-19. Looking at the study overall: Italy, Spain and the United States were the sources of the convalescent and acute COVID-19 samples. From T cells, B-cell-depleted T cells, or PBMCs came the material, which was cDNA or gDNA.

The CDR3 is made up of 10 amino acids. CDR1 is MDHEN, CDR2 SYDVKM, per germline. Trimming shortened V by 10 bases and J by 8 bases, and 10 bases separated the two germline ends. Original processing methods: The assay estimated nucleated cells by amplifying reference gene primers. Measured with immunoSEQ multiplex PCR; TCRdb has only the in-frame clones, and not every one. From that table come the V and J calls and clone size; the DNA was used to work out D and trimming. The sample lists about 140,000 clones, about 80% occurring once. V usage is TRBV28 and J usage is TRBJ2-3; TRBD1 might be the D (6 bases). The sequenced sample consisted of peripheral blood. This receptor was taken from a man aged 55 to 70 with acute or convalescent COVID-19. CDR3 in amino acids: CAISQGTQYF. CDR3 DNA sequence: TGTGCCATCTCACAGGGTACGCAGTATTTT. Variable domain in full (rest from reference TRBV28 and TRBJ2-3): DVKVTQSSRYLVKRTGEKVFLECVQDMDHENMFWYRQDPGLGLRLIYFSYDVKMKEKGDIPEGYSVSREKKERFSLILESASTNQTSMYLCAISQGTQYFGPGTRLTVL.